These 5 T cell receptor beta chains were sequenced from one sample in a study of shared clonotypes between healthy human individuals. The data were produced by immunoSEQ multiplex PCR, yet TCRdb's version contains in-frame clones alone and is incomplete. The sample has roughly 2 million clones; 90% to 96% are singletons. Sequencing was done on a sample of naive CD4+ T cells sorted from blood. Subset: CD45RA+ positively selected. These receptors all stem from a man aged 18 to 35 in good health.

Concerning this clone itself: It is likely a read error, because the conserved phenylalanine at the end of the CDR3 is missing. The DNA is left out, because the CDR3 cannot be placed on it with certainty; the CDR3 is given as TCRdb lists it. The V and J genes are TRBV14 and TRBJ1-4; TRBD1 is the table's D call, not checked against the DNA. Inclusive of both ends, the CDR3 amounts to 12 amino acids. Germline lookup yields CDR1 SGHDN and CDR2 FVKESK. CDR3 protein: CASSQKGQALQS.

The chain joins TRBV29-1 to TRBJ1-2, with D possibly matching TRBD1 (6 bases). Trimming took off 6 bases at V and 4 bases at J, with 15 bases between the two ends. Looked up from germline, CDR1 is SQVTM and CDR2 is ANQGSEA. There are 13 residues in the CDR3. The CDR3 protein is CSVEGESLYGYTF. For the CDR3, the DNA is TGCAGCGTAGAGGGGGAATCTCTCTATGGCTACACCTTC.

The V and J genes are TRBV28 and TRBJ1-5; tentatively, D is TRBD1 (5 bases). The CDR3 contains 17 residues. Germline V CDR1 and CDR2: MDHEN, SYDVKM. Trimming cost V 2 bases and J 5 bases, with 19 bases left between them. CDR3 loop: CASSLREAGTFYQPQHF. The CDR3 DNA reads as TGTGCCAGCAGTTTACGAGAGGCAGGGACTTTTTATCAGCCCCAGCATTTT.

The CDR3 reads CASGLGGETQYF. As DNA, the CDR3 is TGTGCTAGTGGTTTAGGGGGGGAGACCCAGTACTTC. The genes are TRBV12-5 and TRBJ2-5, with D possibly being TRBD1 or TRBD2 (6 bases each). There are 12 residues in the CDR3. In germline, CDR1 is LGHNT, CDR2 FRNRAP. With 3 bases removed from V and 5 bases from J, the gap between germline ends came to 7 bases.

Points on this clone: This same CDR3 is encoded by further DNA sequences in the sample. The chain joins TRBV7-9 to TRBJ2-2, with unresolved D. Germline CDR1 SEHNR, CDR2 FQNEAQ (reference sequence). V shed 3 bases and J shed 0 bases, with 5 bases lying between them. The CDR3 loop spans 14 amino acids. The CDR3 loop is CASSLESNTGELFF. Written as DNA, the CDR3 is TGTGCCAGCAGCTTGGAGTCGAACACCGGGGAGCTGTTTTTT. The whole variable domain, remainder taken from reference TRBV7-9 and TRBJ2-2, is DTGVSQNPRHKITKRGQNVTFRCDPISEHNRLYWYRQTLGQGPEFLTYFQNEAQLEKSRLLSDRFSAERPKGSFSTLEIQRTEQGDSAMYLCASSLESNTGELFFGEGSRLTVL.